This passage covers 3 T cell receptor beta chains from one sample sequenced in a study of control samples from healthy donors and cancer patients. Measured with immunoSEQ multiplex PCR; TCRdb has only the in-frame clones, and not every one. This repertoire shows approximately 99,000 clones, roughly 79% found once; its top ten account for 6% to 8%. Specimen: blood. Receptor source: a man younger than 35 in good health.

CDR3 region: CASSQEELNEQFF. The DNA for the CDR3 is TGTGCCAGCAGCCAAGAGGAGTTAAATGAGCAGTTCTTC. V and J are TRBV3-1 (or the pseudogene TRBV3-2) and TRBJ2-1; D call uncertain. Looked up from germline, CDR1 is LGHDT and CDR2 is YNNKEL (reference sequence). V lost 0 bases to trimming and J lost 7 bases, with 7 bases between them. This CDR3 contains 13 residues.

This chain uses TRBV6-4 with TRBJ1-6; D remains ambiguous. CDR3 length equals 13 residues. Trimming pared 4 bases from V and 5 bases from J, leaving 6 bases between. Germline CDR1 reads MRHNA; CDR2 reads SNTAGT. CDR3 region: CASSVNDNSPLHF. CDR3 bases: TGTGCCAGCAGTGTGAACGATAATTCACCCCTCCACTTT.

The V call is TRBV10-2, the J call TRBJ2-7; 9 bases map to TRBD1. Germline V gene data show CDR1 as WSHSY and CDR2 as SAAADI. V lost 2 bases to trimming and J lost 0 bases; unmatched junction nucleotides: 8. The CDR3 covers 17 residues. This CDR3 reads CASSERAVTGGSYEQYF. DNA for the CDR3: TGCGCCAGCAGTGAGAGGGCTGTGACAGGGGGCTCCTACGAGCAGTACTTC.